This is a list of T cell receptor beta chains from one sample in a study of Graves' ophthalmopathy and Graves' hyperthyroidism. From the multiplex PCR reads, TCRdb called clonotypes with MiXCR, one entry per CDR3 protein. The sample lists about 620,000 distinct CDR3 sequences; 22% were seen once. Specimen: peripheral blood. The source of these receptors is a woman between 18 and 29 years old with stable Graves' hyperthyroidism. Some clones in this sample may be carry-over from other donors' samples. Both conserved end residues are trimmed from each CDR3. The order of the fields is clone size, J gene, V gene, CDR3 protein. Some rows mark clone size as missing; the rest say once, few, many or name a class of expanded clone.

clone size: many; J gene: TRBJ2-2; V gene: TRBV10-1; CDR3 protein: ASSSQGAGTGELF
clone size: -; J gene: TRBJ2-5; V gene: TRBV12-3/TRBV12-4; CDR3 protein: ASSETGHGSDQY
clone size: few; J gene: TRBJ1-1; V gene: TRBV30; CDR3 protein: ACQSSGLNTEAF
clone size: -; J gene: TRBJ1-3; V gene: TRBV12-5; CDR3 protein: ASGFFPLGLSSGNTIY
clone size: many; J gene: TRBJ2-7; V gene: TRBV15; CDR3 protein: ATSRDLGRRPPYEQY
clone size: many; J gene: TRBJ1-6; V gene: TRBV7-6; CDR3 protein: ASSLGQTNSPLH
clone size: many; J gene: TRBJ2-7; V gene: TRBV20-1; CDR3 protein: SAGSGTGYEQY
clone size: many; J gene: TRBJ1-2; V gene: TRBV24-1; CDR3 protein: ATSDPGAGEGYT
clone size: many; J gene: TRBJ2-5; V gene: TRBV7-2; CDR3 protein: ASSLYQETQY
clone size: many; J gene: TRBJ1-6; V gene: TRBV2; CDR3 protein: ASGLRTADNSPLH
clone size: many; J gene: TRBJ2-2; V gene: TRBV28; CDR3 protein: ASSSDRQHTGELF
clone size: many; J gene: TRBJ1-5; V gene: TRBV10-3; CDR3 protein: AISEFDGGNQPQH
clone size: -; J gene: TRBJ2-5; V gene: TRBV7-2; CDR3 protein: ASSLGSLAAKY
clone size: few; J gene: TRBJ2-2; V gene: TRBV19; CDR3 protein: ASSIQGQNTGELF
clone size: -; J gene: TRBJ2-7; V gene: TRBV12-3/TRBV12-4; CDR3 protein: ASSSGDGSYEQY
clone size: once; J gene: TRBJ1-2; V gene: TRBV10-3; CDR3 protein: AITLDRGGGYT
clone size: -; J gene: TRBJ1-5; V gene: TRBV12-3/TRBV12-4; CDR3 protein: ASSPDRGGVSNQPQH
clone size: many; J gene: TRBJ1-5; V gene: TRBV20-1; CDR3 protein: SARDSGAAGSNQPQH
clone size: -; J gene: TRBJ1-5; V gene: TRBV25-1; CDR3 protein: ASSDARGGQPQH
clone size: many; J gene: TRBJ2-5; V gene: TRBV6-1; CDR3 protein: ASSEGTSGAETQY
clone size: many; J gene: TRBJ2-7; V gene: TRBV7-9; CDR3 protein: ASSFEGAYEQY
clone size: many; J gene: TRBJ1-1; V gene: TRBV7-9; CDR3 protein: ASRPVDVVNTEAF
clone size: many; J gene: TRBJ1-5; V gene: TRBV19; CDR3 protein: ASSIGPANQPQH
clone size: -; J gene: TRBJ1-1; V gene: TRBV12-3/TRBV12-4; CDR3 protein: ASSFPQGGGNTEAF
clone size: -; J gene: TRBJ1-5; V gene: TRBV3-1; CDR3 protein: ASSPKDRGRNQPQH
clone size: many; J gene: TRBJ2-6; V gene: TRBV6-1; CDR3 protein: ASRRNSGANVLT
clone size: -; J gene: TRBJ2-2; V gene: TRBV6-2/TRBV6-3; CDR3 protein: ASSYIQAGDLF
clone size: many; J gene: TRBJ1-1; V gene: TRBV6-5; CDR3 protein: ASSYPGQLNTEAF